This T cell receptor beta chain was captured in a study of Tregs in tolerant kidney transplant recipients. The V end was cut by 3 bases, the J end by 3 bases, with 9 bases between. The length of the CDR3 is 13 residues. Germline CDR1 is GTSNPN and CDR2 is SVGIG (reference sequence). Study-level results: Findings come from small patient numbers and require larger validation.

On this clone itself: Antigen: not known. The read terminates 3 residues before the CDR3 end, so the remaining end is supplied by the germline J gene.

Sequencing was performed with immunoSEQ multiplex PCR; in TCRdb, only in-frame clones are kept and a portion is missing. The sample's table shows under 55,000 clones. The sequencing used CD4+ T cells from blood, collected before the transplant. The chain links TRBV30 to TRBJ1-5; D may be TRBD1 (6 bases). The sequence derives from a human donor who received a combined kidney and bone marrow transplant. CDR3 sequence reads: CAWSTGSNQPQHF. Partial CDR3 DNA: TGTGCCTGGAGCACAGGGTCCAATCAGCCC. Based on the CDR3 plus reference TRBV30 and TRBJ1-5, the full variable domain is SQTIHQWPATLVQPVGSPLSLECTVEGTSNPNLYWYRQAAGRGLQLLFYSVGIGQISSEVPQNLSASRPQDRQFILSSKKLLLSDSGFYLCAWSTGSNQPQHFGDGTRLSIL.